This record concerns one TCR beta chain sequence. Healthy bone marrow donors made up the donors. This specimen comes from a study of cytomegalovirus exposure and HLA in healthy donors. The PCR ran on 60 Vbeta and 13 Jbeta primers. Sequenced by immunoSEQ multiplex PCR; TCRdb stores in-frame clones only, minus some. The data show 200,000 to 250,000 clones, with more than 85% seen just once and more than 0.8% held by the top ten. Trimming removed 6 bases from V and 4 bases from J, with 9 bases in between. CDR1 and CDR2 from the germline V gene are MNHNS and SASEGT. The length of the CDR3 is 12 residues. The clonotype comes from a young woman in good health and CMV-seronegative. This chain joins TRBV6-1 and TRBJ1-2, with a weak D call TRBD1 (5 bases). The material sequenced was PBMCs. Here the CDR3 DNA reads TGTGCCAGCAGCCTAACAGGCTATGGCTACACCTTC. Protein product: CASSLTGYGYTF.